These 20 T cell receptor beta chains share one sample of origin, sequenced in a study of CD8 T cells in ankylosing spondylitis. TCRdb re-analysed the 5' RACE reads in MiXCR, keeping a single row per CDR3 protein. Altogether about 190,000 distinct CDR3 sequences are present, 10% to 15% being singletons, with the ten largest covering approximately 10%. The sample consisted of blood, either unsorted or a sorted T cell fraction (not recorded which). These receptors all come from a female donor with ankylosing spondylitis or in good health (not recorded which).

The sample holds many counts of this clonotype. The V and J genes are TRBV10-3 and TRBJ2-7; possibly TRBD1 for D (6 bases). Germline CDR1 and CDR2: ENHRY and SYGVKD. This CDR3 contains 14 residues. V lost 8 bases and J lost 0, with 14 bases in between. CDR3 residues: CAIAGTTTSYEQYF. The CDR3 region has the DNA TGTGCCATCGCCGGGACAACAACCTCCTACGAGCAGTACTTC.

This clonotype was counted only a few times. V is TRBV12-3 or TRBV12-4 and J is TRBJ2-5; TRBD1 is a possible D gene (5 bases). This CDR3 region has 14 residues. V was pared by 8 bases and J by 0 bases, with 13 bases between. The CDR3 DNA follows: TGTGCCAGCGGAGCCTCGGACAACCAAGAGACCCAGTACTTC. Protein: CASGASDNQETQYF.

V is TRBV6-5 and J is TRBJ2-1, with 13 bases aligning to TRBD2. V shed 2 bases and J 8 bases; nucleotides not matched to a gene: 6. Germline assignment: CDR1 MNHEY and CDR2 SVGAGI. The CDR3 sequence is 16 residues long. CDR3 nucleotide sequence: TGTGCCAGCAGTTACACCGGGACTAGCGGGACGCATGAGCAGTTCTTC. It translates to CASSYTGTSGTHEQFF.

The table lists this clonotype with many counts. The V gene is TRBV7-2, the J gene TRBJ2-5; D gene unclear. The CDR3 covers 13 residues. Germline CDR1 and CDR2: SGHTA and FQGNSA. V lost 0 bases and J 2 bases, leaving 4 bases between the germline ends. For the CDR3, the DNA is TGTGCCAGCAGCTTAGCCCAGCAAGAGACCCAGTACTTC. Its protein is CASSLAQQETQYF.

This clonotype came up a few times. The rearrangement joins TRBV7-2 to TRBJ2-7; D gene unclear. CDR1 and CDR2 from the germline V gene are SGHTA and FQGNSA. Trimming stripped 3 bases from V and 1 base from J, with 10 bases between. There are 14 residues in the CDR3. The CDR3 region is CASSLGMLSYEQYF. Here the CDR3 DNA reads TGTGCCAGCAGCTTGGGGATGTTATCCTACGAGCAGTACTTC.

This clonotype has just a few counts. The chain uses TRBV19 and TRBJ1-4; possibly TRBD1 for D (5 bases). This CDR3 has 13 amino acids. Between the trimmed V and J ends, which lost 6 bases and 11 bases, there was a span of 16 bases. Germline values: CDR1 LNHDA, CDR2 SQIVND (reference sequence). CDR3 sequence (DNA): TGTGCCAGTAGGACTGACAGATATAGTAAACTGTTTTTT. It translates to CASRTDRYSKLFF.

This clonotype was seen a few times. CDR3 sequence: CAWTLLGHGYTF. The DNA for the CDR3 is TGTGCCTGGACCCTCCTCGGGCATGGCTACACCTTC. V usage is TRBV30 and J usage is TRBJ1-2; the D is unclear. In germline, CDR1 is GTSNPN, CDR2 SVGIG (reference sequence). V lost 4 bases and J lost 6, with 12 bases in between. The CDR3 spans 12 residues.

Regarding this clonotype: The junction departs from germline at one end; a sequencing error may be responsible. The V call is TRBV5-7, the J call TRBJ1-5; D might be TRBD1 (6 bases). TRBV5-7 is known as an ORF, though its function is uncertain. The CDR3 length is 17 residues. CDR3 residues: CASSLEGGVGKNQPQHF. The CDR3 DNA reads as TGTGCCAGCAGCTTGGAGGGGGGGGTGGGGAAAAATCAGCCTCAGCATTTT.

This clonotype was seen a handful of times. The chain recombines TRBV12-3 or TRBV12-4 with TRBJ2-5, with a possible D match to TRBD2 (5 bases). Between the trimmed V and J ends, which lost 5 bases and 7 bases, there was a span of 14 bases. The CDR3 length is 13 residues. The DNA of the CDR3 is TGTGCCAGCAGTGCTGGACTGGAGAGGACCCAGTACTTC. Protein sequence: CASSAGLERTQYF.

There are a few counts of this clonotype. The chain links TRBV7-9 to TRBJ2-1, with 12 bases that match TRBD2. Trimming removed 7 bases from V and 8 bases from J; junction bases left unmatched: 12. The germline V gene has CDR1 SEHNR and CDR2 FQNEAQ (reference sequence). The CDR3 is 16 residues long. CDR3 amino acids: CASNRLAGGPMDEQFF. DNA of the CDR3: TGTGCCAGCAACCGTCTAGCGGGAGGGCCAATGGATGAGCAGTTCTTC.

This chain joins TRBV7-2 and TRBJ2-1; D is undetermined. V gave up 1 base and J gave up 9 bases, with 10 bases separating them. The CDR3 covers 13 residues. Germline V CDR1 and CDR2: SGHTA, FQGNSA. The CDR3 DNA reads TGTGCCAGCAGCTTAGACTACATAACTGAGCAGTTCTTC. It codes for CASSLDYITEQFF. Looking up the rest from reference TRBV7-2 and TRBJ2-1 gives the full variable domain: GAGVSQSPSNKVTEKGKDVELRCDPISGHTALYWYRQSLGQGLEFLIYFQGNSAPDKSGLPSDRFSAERTGGSVSTLTIQRTQQEDSAVYLCASSLDYITEQFFGPGTRLTVL.

The chain uses TRBV7-9 and TRBJ2-4; D call uncertain. CDR1 is SEHNR and CDR2 is FQNEAQ in the germline V gene (reference sequence). V lost 5 bases and J lost 8, with 16 bases in between. The CDR3 totals 14 residues. The CDR3 sequence is CASSPEKWWDIQYF. The CDR3 DNA is TGTGCCAGCAGCCCTGAAAAGTGGTGGGACATTCAGTACTTC.

This clonotype was seen repeatedly, ten times or more. This rearrangement joins TRBV7-2 to TRBJ1-2; TRBD1 matches 7 bases. The CDR3 loop spans 15 amino acids. The junction had 7 bases not matched to a gene; V was cut back by 2 bases and J by 4 bases. Looked up from germline, CDR1 is SGHTA and CDR2 is FQGNSA. The CDR3 DNA reads TGTGCCAGCAGCTTATCCCAGGGGGGGGGCTATGGCTACACCTTC. This encodes CASSLSQGGGYGYTF.

This clonotype was detected a few times. The chain combines TRBV20-1 with TRBJ1-4; D unresolved. Germline assignment: CDR1 DFQATT and CDR2 SNEGSKA (reference sequence). V was shortened by 5 bases and J by 0 bases, with 4 bases between the two germline ends. The CDR3 consists of 12 residues. The CDR3 DNA sequence: TGCAGTGCTCTTGCAACTAATGAAAAACTGTTTTTT. Protein: CSALATNEKLFF.

In its sample, this clonotype was seen a few times. In DNA form, the CDR3 reads TGTGCCAGCAGCCGCTCAGGGTCAGGGGTCGGTGAGCAGTTCTTC. Translated, it gives CASSRSGSGVGEQFF. The rearrangement joins TRBV16 to TRBJ2-1, with a weak D call TRBD1 (6 bases). Trimming left V 4 bases short and J 9 bases short, with 19 bases between. The length of the CDR3 is 15 residues. Germline values: CDR1 KGHSY, CDR2 FQNENV. The full variable domain, in which reference TRBV16 and TRBJ2-1 provide the parts outside the CDR3, is GEEVAQTPKHLVRGEGQKAKLYCAPIKGHSYVFWYQQVLKNEFKFLISFQNENVFDETGMPKERFSAKCLPNSPCSLEIQATKLEDSAVYFCASSRSGSGVGEQFFGPGTRLTVL.

V usage is TRBV19 and J usage is TRBJ1-2; TRBD1 matches 9 bases. The V segment lost 5 bases and the J segment 4 bases; nucleotides outside the gene matches: 8. The CDR3 is 15 amino acids. Germline-derived CDR1 and CDR2 are LNHDA and SQIVND (reference sequence). The CDR3 DNA reads TGTGCCAGTAGTCTACAGGGGGCTGAGGTCTATGGCTACACCTTC. This sequence encodes CASSLQGAEVYGYTF. The whole variable domain, remainder taken from reference TRBV19 and TRBJ1-2, is DGGITQSPKYLFRKEGQNVTLSCEQNLNHDAMYWYRQDPGQGLRLIYYSQIVNDFQKGDIAEGYSVSREKKESFPLTVTSAQKNPTAFYLCASSLQGAEVYGYTFGSGTRLTVV.

This clonotype appeared many times. This chain connects TRBV18 to TRBJ1-4, with unresolved D. Per germline, CDR1 KGHSH and CDR2 LQKENI. The CDR3 has 14 residues. V gave up 3 bases and J gave up 5 bases, with 10 bases separating them. The CDR3 region is CASSPQSRNEKLFF. The CDR3 nucleotides are TGTGCCAGCTCACCCCAGTCGCGCAATGAAAAACTGTTTTTT.

V and J are TRBV6-1 and TRBJ1-5; weak D call: TRBD1 (6 bases). Germline values: CDR1 MNHNS, CDR2 SASEGT. The CDR3 has 14 amino acids. V lost 7 bases, J lost 4 bases, and 14 bases lay in between. Written as DNA, the CDR3 is TGTGCCAGCACAGAGGGGGGATCAAATCAGCCCCAGCATTTT. Its translation: CASTEGGSNQPQHF.

This clonotype was detected a few times. The V call is TRBV7-8, the J call TRBJ2-2; D unclear. The CDR3 sequence is 12 residues long. Trimming pared 6 bases from V and 1 base from J, leaving 3 bases between. Germline values: CDR1 SGHVS, CDR2 FQNEAQ. CDR3 sequence reads: CASRQNTGELFF. The CDR3 nucleotides read TGTGCCAGCAGACAGAACACCGGGGAGCTGTTTTTT.

This clonotype appeared many times. The V gene is TRBV5-1, the J gene TRBJ1-1; D unresolved. This CDR3 contains 14 residues. CDR1 is SGHRS and CDR2 is YFSETQ in the germline V gene. V gave up 4 bases and J gave up 1 base, with 11 bases separating them. The CDR3 spells CASSLQPQNTEAFF. Here the CDR3 DNA reads TGCGCCAGCAGCCTACAGCCACAGAACACTGAAGCTTTCTTT.